The 5 T cell receptor beta chains below come from one sample, sequenced in a study of OX40 agonist ivuxolimab in advanced cancers. Sequenced by immunoSEQ multiplex PCR; TCRdb stores in-frame clones only, minus some. Here the sample spans more than 60,000 clones, more than 65% being singletons. Source: CD4+ or CD8+ T cells sorted from blood, taken in a trial of the OX40 agonist ivuxolimab. These receptor sequences come from an adult with an advanced solid tumor such as melanoma, head and neck, liver or kidney cancer.

The chain carries TRBV11-2 and TRBJ2-2; TRBD2 agrees at 7 bases. The germline CDR1 and CDR2 sequences are SGHAT and FQNNGV. V was clipped by 2 bases and J by 0 bases; unmatched bases: 3. This CDR3 is 16 amino acids long. CDR3 sequence: CASSLQSGANTGELFF. The CDR3 DNA follows: TGTGCCAGCAGCTTACAAAGCGGGGCGAACACCGGGGAGCTGTTTTTT.

This clone was seen just once. The chain has TRBV15 and TRBJ1-6; 7 bases line up with TRBD1. The germline V gene has CDR1 LNHNV and CDR2 YYDKDF (reference sequence). V shed 2 bases, J shed 9 bases, and the junction held 4 bases outside the gene matches. The CDR3 is made up of 14 amino acids. CDR3 region: CATSRRDSASPLHF. The CDR3 bases are TGTGCCACCAGCAGACGGGACAGCGCTTCACCCCTCCACTTT.

The CDR3 protein is CASSHFRDRDVGGEKLFF. The CDR3, as DNA: TGTGCCAGCAGCCATTTCCGGGACAGGGACGTTGGAGGAGAAAAACTGTTTTTT. This rearrangement joins TRBV14 to TRBJ1-4, with 9 bases aligning to TRBD1. Per germline, CDR1 SGHDN and CDR2 FVKESK. V dropped 3 bases and J dropped 8; count of bases not matched to a gene: 16. CDR3 length: 18 residues.

CDR3 nucleotide sequence: TGCGCCAGCAGCCAAGACCCCCAAAGGGCGGATAGCACAGATACGCAGTATTTT. Translating gives CASSQDPQRADSTDTQYF. The rearrangement links TRBV4-1 to TRBJ2-3; D unclear. This CDR3 region has 18 residues. Germline values: CDR1 MGHRA, CDR2 YSYEKL. V was cut by 0 bases and J by 0 bases, with 16 bases left in between.

The chain couples TRBV19 to TRBJ1-2; 7 positions match TRBD1. The CDR3 consists of 10 residues. Trimming at V came to 6 bases and at J to 11 bases, leaving 3 bases not matched to a gene. Germline V gives CDR1 LNHDA, CDR2 SQIVND (reference sequence). DNA for the CDR3: TGTGCCAGTAGGGACAGGTCGTACACCTTC. The encoded protein is CASRDRSYTF.